The clone carrying this T cell receptor (beta chain) was counted between two and nine times. No antigen is known for it. This entry is derived from a study of cytomegalovirus exposure and HLA in healthy donors. 60 Vbeta and 13 Jbeta primers were used in PCR. TCRdb keeps only in-frame clones here, not all; method: immunoSEQ multiplex PCR. The table lists 150,000 to 200,000 clones, roughly 68% of them singletons. Per germline, CDR1 SGHVS and CDR2 FNYEAQ. There are 16 residues in the CDR3. V was trimmed by 8 bases and J by 7 bases, leaving 24 bases between them. Findings and limits, study-wide: A link between a missense DCLRE1C variant and TCR beta V- and J-gene trimming emerged from a later analysis. Earlier analysis yielded a pattern in which most TCR beta V segments were productive about 90% or about 30% of the time.

The chain carries TRBV7-6 and TRBJ2-1, with D possibly being TRBD2 (5 bases). The receptor was derived from a woman aged 25 to 39 in good health and CMV-seronegative. The source material was PBMCs. CDR3: CASSRRADDLGNEQFF. In DNA, the CDR3 is TGTGCCAGCTCCAGGAGAGCGGACGACCTGGGGAATGAGCAGTTCTTC.